The rows below give T cell receptor beta chains drawn from one sample of a study of cytomegalovirus exposure and HLA in healthy donors. TCRdb's table, derived via immunoSEQ multiplex PCR, lists solely in-frame clones and lacks some. Of tens of thousands of clones listed, roughly 79% are singletons. Sequencing was performed on PBMCs. The receptor source for this set is a man aged 40-49 years in good health and CMV-seronegative. Each CDR3 is given with its conserved first and last residue. D genes are given only for firm matches. Expanded clones are given a class, and other clones once, few, many or no size at all.

clone_size	v_call	d_call	j_call	cdr3_nt	cdr3_aa
.	TRBV18	TRBD2	TRBJ2-1	TGTGCCAGCTCAACTAGCGGAGGTAATAATGAGCAGTTCTTC	CASSTSGGNNEQFF
.	TRBV11-3	.	TRBJ2-1	TGTGCCAGCAGCCTCTCCGCGGGGAATGAGCAGTTCTTC	CASSLSAGNEQFF
.	TRBV28	.	TRBJ1-5	TGTGCCAGCAGTGACCGGGGGGCTCTTGGTCAGCCCCAGCATTTT	CASSDRGALGQPQHF
few	TRBV19	TRBD1	TRBJ1-3	TGTGCCAGTACGAGGACAGGGAGCACGAGATGGACGGGCACCATATATTTT	CASTRTGSTRWTGTIYF
.	TRBV5-4	TRBD2	TRBJ2-1	TGTGCCAGCAGCCTTAGCGGGCCCTACAATGAGCAGTTCTTC	CASSLSGPYNEQFF
.	TRBV6-5	TRBD1	TRBJ1-4	TGTGCCAGCAGTTATGGAACAGGGGGCAGTGAAAAACTGTTTTTT	CASSYGTGGSEKLFF
few	TRBV5-1	.	TRBJ1-2	TGCGCCAGCACCTTGGAAAGGGGCTTGGAGGGCTACACCTTC	CASTLERGLEGYTF
.	TRBV30	TRBD1	TRBJ1-2	TGTGCCTCCGAAGGCAGGGGGCATTATGGCTACACCTTC	CASEGRGHYGYTF
.	TRBV19	TRBD2	TRBJ2-1	TGTGCCAGTAGTTGGACTAGCGGCTCCTACAATGAGCAGTTCTTC	CASSWTSGSYNEQFF
.	TRBV5-4	.	TRBJ2-3	TGTGCCAGCAGCTCCAGGACAGGCACAGATACGCAGTATTTT	CASSSRTGTDTQYF
.	TRBV7-9	TRBD2	TRBJ2-1	TGTGCCAGCAGCTTAGAGCCGGTCATAGGCGGGAGCGAACCGTTCTTC	CASSLEPVIGGSEPFF
.	TRBV19	TRBD2	TRBJ2-2	TGTGCCGTCCGGGGGGCCGGGGAGCTGTTTTTT	CAVRGAGELFF
.	TRBV4-2	TRBD1	TRBJ1-4	TGTGCCAGCAGCCAAGGAGACAGGGGTAGTGAAAAACTGTTTTTT	CASSQGDRGSEKLFF
.	TRBV5-1	TRBD2	TRBJ2-3	TGCGCCAGCAGCTTCCGTTACACTGCGGGGGGCGCAGGTACGCAGTATTTT	CASSFRYTAGGAGTQYF
.	TRBV5-1	TRBD1	TRBJ2-7	TGCGCCAGCAGCGTGGGACAGGCGATCGGGCGCCCCTACGAGCAGTACTTC	CASSVGQAIGRPYEQYF
.	TRBV4-2	.	TRBJ2-7	TGTGCCAGCAGCCAAGAAAACAGGGGAGGCTACGAGCAGTACTTC	CASSQENRGGYEQYF
.	TRBV16	.	TRBJ1-4	TGTGCCAGCAGCCTTAGACAGGAGCGTAATGAAAAACTGTTTTTT	CASSLRQERNEKLFF
.	TRBV27	TRBD2	TRBJ2-5	TGTGCCAGCAGTTTCAGTAGCGGGAGGGGTAAGCAGTACTTC	CASSFSSGRGKQYF
.	TRBV9	.	TRBJ2-5	TGTGCCAGCAGCGTAGGGGCAACCGCTTACCAAGAGACCCAGTACTTC	CASSVGATAYQETQYF
.	TRBV9	TRBD1	TRBJ2-1	TGTGCCAGCAGCGTAGGGGACAGGGAGAATGAGCAGTTCTTC	CASSVGDRENEQFF
few	TRBV5-1	.	TRBJ1-1	TGCGCCAGCAGCTTGGCGGGGGGCCGAACTGAAGCTTTCTTT	CASSLAGGRTEAFF
.	TRBV19	.	TRBJ2-7	TGTGCCAGTAGTATACAGGGGACGGTCCCCTACGAGCAGTACTTC	CASSIQGTVPYEQYF
.	TRBV29-1	.	TRBJ2-1	TGCAGCGGTACCGGGGGATACTCCTACAATGAGCAGTTCTTC	CSGTGGYSYNEQFF
once	TRBV18	TRBD1	TRBJ2-1	TGTGCCAGCTCACGGGACAGAAACTACAATGAGCAGTTCTTC	CASSRDRNYNEQFF
.	TRBV28	.	TRBJ2-3	TGTGCCAGCAGTGTAGCCACAGATACGCAGTATTTT	CASSVATDTQYF
.	TRBV19	TRBD2	TRBJ2-7	TGTGCCAGTAGTATTAGCGGGAGGGCTCGGGACGAGCAGTACTTC	CASSISGRARDEQYF
few	TRBV10-3	.	TRBJ1-2	TGTGCCATCAGTGGTTCTGGAGGAGGAGGCTACACCTTC	CAISGSGGGGYTF
.	TRBV28	TRBD1	TRBJ1-5	TGTGCCAGCTTATCCTCGGGACAGGGCGATCAGCCCCAGCATTTT	CASLSSGQGDQPQHF
.	TRBV5-4	TRBD1	TRBJ2-2	TGTGCCAGCAGCTTTGGGTCCCCGGGACAGGGGAAGGGGGAGCTGTTTTTT	CASSFGSPGQGKGELFF
.	TRBV4-2	.	TRBJ2-7	TGTGCCAGCAGCCAAGAGGCCACAACTTTGTTAGCGGACTTGAGGTCCCCGTACTTC	CASSQEATTLLADLRSPYF
once	TRBV19	TRBD1	TRBJ1-1	TGTGCCAGTAGTATCCTCGGAGGACAGGGCGGAACGACTTTCTTT	CASSILGGQGGTTFF
.	TRBV28	.	TRBJ1-5	TGTGCCAGCAGTTCCCCCCGGGGAGGGAGCCAGCCCCAGCATTTT	CASSSPRGGSQPQHF
.	TRBV28	TRBD1	TRBJ1-2	TGTGCCAGCAGTTTTGCCGAGGGGGCCTCCTACTATGGCTACACCTTC	CASSFAEGASYYGYTF
.	TRBV5-4	TRBD1	TRBJ2-4	TGTGCCAGCAGCTTAAAGGGGGCCTCCGACATTCAGTACTTC	CASSLKGASDIQYF
.	TRBV13	.	TRBJ2-7	TGTGCCAGCAGCTTACCGGGGCCGGCGGGGTACGAGCAGTACTTC	CASSLPGPAGYEQYF
few	TRBV7-2	TRBD2	TRBJ2-5	TGTGCCAGCAGCTCGGGACTAGCGGGAGAGACCCAGTACTTC	CASSSGLAGETQYF
.	TRBV30	.	TRBJ2-6	TGTGCCTGGAGGGGGCCAGACCTGTTCTCTGGGGCCAACGTCCTGACTTTC	CAWRGPDLFSGANVLTF
few	TRBV14	TRBD1	TRBJ2-1	TGTGCCAGCAGCACAGGCCGGGACAGGGAATACAATGAGCAGTTCTTC	CASSTGRDREYNEQFF
.	TRBV7-3	TRBD2	TRBJ2-5	TGTGCCAGCAGCTTGGGCAGTAGCGGGGGTCAAGAGACCCAGTACTTC	CASSLGSSGGQETQYF
.	TRBV18	TRBD1	TRBJ2-3	TGTGCCAGCTCACCACTGACAGGGATTACAGATACGCAGTATTTT	CASSPLTGITDTQYF
.	TRBV11-2	.	TRBJ2-3	TGTGCCAGCAGCTTTACTGGCTCGTATCGAGGAGATACGCAGTATTTT	CASSFTGSYRGDTQYF
.	TRBV1	.	TRBJ2-6	TGCACCAGCAGCGGTTACAGGGTTCGGTCTGGGGCCAACGTCCTGACTTTC	CTSSGYRVRSGANVLTF
once	TRBV18	.	TRBJ2-6	TGTGCCAGCTCACCGGCCTCTGGGGCCAACGTCCTGACTTTC	CASSPASGANVLTF
.	TRBV5-1	TRBD1	TRBJ1-2	TGCGCCAGCAGCTTGGATGGGACAGAGAACTATGGCTACACCTTC	CASSLDGTENYGYTF
.	TRBV2	.	TRBJ2-1	TGTGCCAGCAGTGGAGAACCGAGCTCCTACAATGAGCAGTTCTTC	CASSGEPSSYNEQFF
.	TRBV6-5	.	TRBJ1-3	TGTGCCAGCAGTTACGGTTCAGGGATCTCTGGAAACACCATATATTTT	CASSYGSGISGNTIYF
.	TRBV5-5	TRBD1	TRBJ1-3	TGTGCCAGCAGCTTGGATATTTTGGGCAGGGGGTCTGGAAACACCATATATTTT	CASSLDILGRGSGNTIYF
.	TRBV5-5	TRBD2	TRBJ2-7	TGTGCCAGCAGCTTGAACCCTGGGACTAGCGGCTACGAGCAGTACTTC	CASSLNPGTSGYEQYF
once	TRBV19	.	TRBJ1-5	TGTGCCAGTAGGAGTACAGGGCCACATAGCAATCAGCCCCAGCATTTT	CASRSTGPHSNQPQHF
few	TRBV11-2	.	TRBJ1-6	TGTGCCAGCAGCTTAGCGGATTCACCCCTCCACTTT	CASSLADSPLHF
once	TRBV29-1	.	TRBJ1-1	TGCAGCGTTGCTGTCGGCACTGAAGCTTTCTTT	CSVAVGTEAFF